The clone carrying this T cell receptor (beta chain) was picked up one time. This record belongs to a study of shared clonotypes between healthy human individuals. Some clones are missing from TCRdb's copy, which holds only in-frame ones; the method was immunoSEQ multiplex PCR. The sample has 2 million or so clones; 85% to 95% are singletons. It was CD45RO-negative cells, positively selected for CCR7, that made up naive CD8 cells, with terminally differentiated effector memory CD45RA+ cells excluded. Germline assignment: CDR1 MDHEN and CDR2 SYDVKM. V gave up 6 bases and J gave up 5 bases; unmatched junction bases: 4. The CDR3 length is 14 residues.

What was sequenced was naive CD8+ T cells sorted from blood. This clonotype was sampled from a man between 18 and 35 years old in good health. V is TRBV28 and J is TRBJ2-1; TRBD2 matches 10 bases. The CDR3 sequence: CASSIAGGDNEQFF. CDR3 nucleotide sequence: TGTGCCAGCAGCATAGCGGGGGGCGACAATGAGCAGTTCTTC.